This TCR beta chain was identified during a study of Graves' ophthalmopathy and Graves' hyperthyroidism. Whole-study findings and limits: Blood was where most expanded thyroid clonotypes above 0.001 frequency also turned up. Ophthalmopathy progression predictions by the model showed 72.22% specificity and about 71% sensitivity.

RNA transcripts were the source from which TCR beta CDR3 regions were amplified. First-round RT-PCR relied on HTBI primers, and a second-round multiplex PCR came next. From the multiplex PCR reads, TCRdb called clonotypes with MiXCR, one entry per CDR3 protein. The sample gives some 15,000 distinct CDR3 sequences, roughly 45% of which show up once; around 42% is in the top ten. This clonotype has ten or more counts. What it binds is unknown. The CDR3 runs 16 residues. Germline CDR1 and CDR2: SNHLY and FYNNEI. Trimming pared 2 bases from V and 0 bases from J, leaving 13 bases between. Sequenced: peripheral blood. The J gene is TRBJ1-1, the V gene TRBV2, with D possibly being TRBD1 (6 bases). This clonotype originated in a woman aged 25-40 years with Graves' ophthalmopathy. CDR3 sequence reads: CASSEQGPRMNTEAFF. The CDR3 nucleotides are TGTGCCAGCAGTGAACAGGGGCCCCGGATGAACACTGAAGCTTTCTTT.